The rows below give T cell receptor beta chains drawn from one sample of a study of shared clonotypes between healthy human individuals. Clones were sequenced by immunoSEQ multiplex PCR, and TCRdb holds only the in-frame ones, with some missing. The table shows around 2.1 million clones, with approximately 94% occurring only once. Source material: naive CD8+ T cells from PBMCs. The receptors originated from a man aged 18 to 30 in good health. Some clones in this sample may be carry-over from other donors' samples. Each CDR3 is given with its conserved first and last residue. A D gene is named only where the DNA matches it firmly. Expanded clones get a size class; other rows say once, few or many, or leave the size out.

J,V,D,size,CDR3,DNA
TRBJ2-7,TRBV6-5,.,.,CASSYSGRSPNYEQYF,TGTGCCAGCAGTTACTCGGGTCGGTCACCAAATTACGAGCAGTACTTC
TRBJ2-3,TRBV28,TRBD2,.,CASANFLAEGYTQYF,TGTGCCAGCGCAAATTTTCTAGCGGAGGGGTATACGCAGTATTTT
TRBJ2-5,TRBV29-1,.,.,CSVEERREETQYF,TGCAGCGTTGAAGAACGGCGGGAAGAGACCCAGTACTTC
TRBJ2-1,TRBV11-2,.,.,CASSLSDEQFF,TGTGCCAGCAGCTTATCAGATGAGCAGTTCTTC
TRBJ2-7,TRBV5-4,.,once,CASSSTEPYEQYF,TGTGCCAGCAGCTCGACTGAACCCTACGAGCAGTACTTC
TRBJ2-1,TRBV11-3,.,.,CASSSRAGSRYNEQFF,TGTGCCAGCAGCTCCAGGGCGGGGTCCCGCTACAATGAGCAGTTCTTC
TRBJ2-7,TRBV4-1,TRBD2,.,CASSQDRVTSGSPGQYF,TGCGCCAGCAGCCAAGATAGGGTGACTAGCGGGTCTCCGGGGCAGTACTTC
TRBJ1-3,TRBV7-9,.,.,CASSVPGPGGGNTIYF,TGTGCCAGCAGCGTACCGGGGCCGGGAGGTGGAAACACCATATATTTT
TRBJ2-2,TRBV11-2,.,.,CASSFSGNTGELFF,TGTGCCAGCAGCTTTTCAGGGAACACCGGGGAGCTGTTTTTT
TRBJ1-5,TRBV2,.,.,CASSPRASNQPQHF,TGTGCCAGCAGCCCACGGGCAAGCAATCAGCCCCAGCATTTT
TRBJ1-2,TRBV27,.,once,CASSLSRGVFDGYTF,TGTGCCAGCAGTTTATCGAGGGGGGTTTTCGATGGCTACACCTTC
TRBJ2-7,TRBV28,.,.,CASRKGGFYEQYF,TGTGCCAGCAGGAAGGGAGGATTTTACGAGCAGTACTTC
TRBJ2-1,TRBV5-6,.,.,CASSLVPMDEQFF,TGTGCCAGCAGCTTGGTTCCTATGGATGAGCAGTTCTTC
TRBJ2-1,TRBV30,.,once,CAWSEWGNEQFF,TGTGCCTGGAGTGAATGGGGCAATGAGCAGTTCTTC
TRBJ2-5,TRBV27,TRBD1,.,CASSSPGQNQETQYF,TGTGCCAGCAGTTCCCCGGGACAGAACCAAGAGACCCAGTACTTC
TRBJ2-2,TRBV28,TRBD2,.,CASSPRPSSGKNLGELFF,TGTGCCAGCAGTCCCCGCCCTTCTAGCGGGAAAAATTTAGGGGAGCTGTTTTTT
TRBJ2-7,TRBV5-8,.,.,CASREGGANEQYF,TGTGCCAGCAGGGAGGGAGGAGCGAACGAGCAGTACTTC
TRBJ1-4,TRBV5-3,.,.,CARSLEGREKLFF,TGTGCCAGAAGCTTGGAGGGGCGTGAAAAACTGTTTTTT
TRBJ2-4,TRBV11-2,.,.,CASSFTGSNIQYF,TGTGCCAGCAGCTTTACAGGGTCAAACATTCAGTACTTC
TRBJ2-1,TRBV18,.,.,CASSRGNNEQFF,TGTGCCAGCTCTCGGGGGAACAATGAGCAGTTCTTC
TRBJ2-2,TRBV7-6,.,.,CASSLYRPGANTGELFF,TGTGCCAGCAGCTTATACAGGCCAGGGGCGAACACCGGGGAGCTGTTTTTT
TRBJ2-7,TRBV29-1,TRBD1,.,CSVNMGQGIGYEQYF,TGCAGCGTTAATATGGGACAGGGAATCGGCTACGAGCAGTACTTC
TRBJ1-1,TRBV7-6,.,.,CASSLGAEVDTEAFF,TGTGCCAGCAGCTTAGGAGCGGAGGTAGACACTGAAGCTTTCTTT
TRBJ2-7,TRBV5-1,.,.,CASALWKAEQYF,TGCGCCAGCGCTTTGTGGAAGGCCGAGCAGTACTTC
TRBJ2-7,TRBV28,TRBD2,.,CATRGGRSSYEQYF,TGTGCCACCCGGGGGGGGCGAAGCTCCTACGAGCAGTACTTC
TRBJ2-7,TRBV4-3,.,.,CASSPWRGPYEQYF,TGCGCCAGCAGCCCCTGGCGCGGGCCCTACGAGCAGTACTTC
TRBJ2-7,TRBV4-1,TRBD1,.,CASSQQGQGGYEQYF,TGCGCCAGCAGCCAACAGGGACAGGGGGGCTACGAGCAGTACTTC
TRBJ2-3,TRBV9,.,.,CASSVWPSSTDTQYF,TGTGCCAGCAGCGTTTGGCCTAGTAGCACAGATACGCAGTATTTT
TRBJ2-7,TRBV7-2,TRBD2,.,CASSFHGRDYEQYF,TGTGCCAGCAGCTTTCATGGGAGGGACTACGAGCAGTACTTC
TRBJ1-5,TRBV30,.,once,CAWTYGGDQPQHF,TGTGCCTGGACCTACGGCGGGGATCAGCCCCAGCATTTT
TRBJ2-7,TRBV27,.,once,CASSLLPRYEQYF,TGTGCCAGCAGTTTGTTACCCCGCTACGAGCAGTACTTC
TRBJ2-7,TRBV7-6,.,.,CASSLEGVLSLPGDYEQYF,TGTGCCAGCAGCTTAGAGGGGGTTCTCAGCCTCCCCGGAGACTACGAGCAGTACTTC
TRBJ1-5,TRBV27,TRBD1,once,CASSDGTGGNQPQHF,TGTGCCAGCAGTGACGGGACAGGGGGCAATCAGCCCCAGCATTTT
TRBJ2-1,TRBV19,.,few,CASSTTGTRTYNEQFF,TGTGCCAGTAGTACTACCGGGACACGGACCTACAATGAGCAGTTCTTC
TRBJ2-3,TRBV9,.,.,CASSVDFTDTQYF,TGTGCCAGCAGCGTAGATTTCACAGATACGCAGTATTTT
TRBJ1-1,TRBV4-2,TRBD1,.,CASSQEDGTANTEAFF,TGTGCCAGCAGCCAAGAGGACGGGACAGCGAACACTGAAGCTTTCTTT
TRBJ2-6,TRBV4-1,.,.,CASSQVSGANVLTF,TGCGCCAGCAGCCAAGTTTCTGGGGCCAACGTCCTGACTTTC
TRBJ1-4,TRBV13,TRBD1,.,CASSPGGGSEKLFF,TGTGCCAGCAGCCCAGGAGGGGGCAGTGAAAAACTGTTTTTT
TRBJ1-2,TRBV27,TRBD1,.,CASSPLGTGDPGGGYTF,TGTGCCAGCAGTCCCCTGGGGACAGGGGATCCTGGCGGTGGCTACACCTTC
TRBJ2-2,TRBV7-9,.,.,CASSLTTGTGELFF,TGTGCCAGCAGCCTTACGACGGGCACCGGGGAGCTGTTTTTT
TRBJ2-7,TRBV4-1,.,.,CASSPRQQLTYEQYF,TGCGCCAGCAGCCCTAGACAGCAATTAACCTACGAGCAGTACTTC
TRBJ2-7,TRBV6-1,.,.,CASRGTGPILSEQYF,TGTGCCAGCAGGGGTACGGGGCCAATCCTTAGCGAGCAGTACTTC
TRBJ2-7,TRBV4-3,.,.,CASSQGGGYEQYF,TGCGCCAGCAGCCAAGGAGGTGGCTACGAGCAGTACTTC
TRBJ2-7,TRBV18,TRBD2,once,CASSPSRLAVLGAYEQYF,TGTGCCAGCTCACCTTCTAGACTAGCGGTGCTAGGGGCCTACGAGCAGTACTTC
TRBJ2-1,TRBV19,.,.,CASTRDPYNEQFF,TGTGCCAGTACCCGGGACCCCTACAATGAGCAGTTCTTC
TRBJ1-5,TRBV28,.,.,CASSLGRNQPQHF,TGTGCCAGCAGTTTGGGGCGAAATCAGCCCCAGCATTTT
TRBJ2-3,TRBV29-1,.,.,CSVVGKVGVGADTQYF,TGCAGCGTTGTCGGAAAGGTGGGAGTGGGGGCAGATACGCAGTATTTT
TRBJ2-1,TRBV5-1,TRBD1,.,CASSSRDRYDEQFF,TGCGCCAGCAGCTCCCGGGACAGGTACGATGAGCAGTTCTTC
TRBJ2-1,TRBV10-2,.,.,CASSPGERIYNEQFF,TGCGCCAGCAGCCCGGGGGAGCGGATCTACAATGAGCAGTTCTTC
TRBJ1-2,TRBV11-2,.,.,CASSFVSGNYGYTF,TGTGCCAGCAGCTTCGTCTCAGGGAATTATGGCTACACCTTC